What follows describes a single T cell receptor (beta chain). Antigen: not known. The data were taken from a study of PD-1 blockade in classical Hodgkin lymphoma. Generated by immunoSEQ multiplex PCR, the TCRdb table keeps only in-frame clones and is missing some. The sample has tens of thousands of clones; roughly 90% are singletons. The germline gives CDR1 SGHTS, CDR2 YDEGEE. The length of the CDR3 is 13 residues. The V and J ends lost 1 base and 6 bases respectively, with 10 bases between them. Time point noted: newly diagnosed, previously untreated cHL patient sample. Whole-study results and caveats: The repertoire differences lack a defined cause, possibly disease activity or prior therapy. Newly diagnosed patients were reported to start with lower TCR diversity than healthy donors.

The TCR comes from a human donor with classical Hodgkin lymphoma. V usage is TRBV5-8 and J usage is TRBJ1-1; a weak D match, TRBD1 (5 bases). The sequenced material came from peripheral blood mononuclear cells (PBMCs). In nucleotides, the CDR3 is TGTGCCAGCAGCTTGCTGCGGGGGTCTGAAGCTTTCTTT. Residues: CASSLLRGSEAFF.